These 13 T cell receptor beta chains were sequenced from one sample in a study of T cell changes during pregnancy in multiple sclerosis (dated by TCRdb to between 2018 and 2020). Library preparation employed the immunoSEQ multiplex PCR assay. TCRdb holds this immuneACCESS table with in-frame rearrangements only. Some clones are missing; in checked studies, unresolved V genes explain under half, and the rest has no known cause. The sample includes about 89,000 clones, with approximately 94% observed a single time. Jointly, the top ten make up approximately 0.8% of the sample. The sequenced sample was peripheral blood, obtained in the third trimester of pregnancy. The receptor source for this set is a female donor with multiple sclerosis, enrolled in a pregnancy study.

The genes are TRBV5-4 and TRBJ2-3, with 9 bases identical to TRBD2. After removal of 0 bases from V and 1 base from J, the junction contained 6 bases not matched to a gene. Germline V gene lookup returns CDR1 SGHNT and CDR2 YYREEE (reference sequence). CDR3 length: 17 residues. CDR3 amino acids: CASSLEPAGGGTDTQYF. Written as DNA, the CDR3 is TGTGCCAGCAGCTTGGAGCCAGCGGGAGGCGGCACAGATACGCAGTATTTT.

The J gene is TRBJ2-1, the V gene TRBV5-1, with 7 bases fitting TRBD1. The junction had 9 bases not matched to a gene; V was cut back by 0 bases and J by 9 bases. The CDR3 extends over 15 amino acids. Germline-derived CDR1 and CDR2 are SGHRS and YFSETQ. In DNA, the CDR3 is TGCGCCAGCAGCTTGGGAGACAGGGATGTTGCTGAGCAGTTCTTC. This encodes CASSLGDRDVAEQFF.

In this sample, this clone turned up a few times. The CDR3 here is CASKQDSSSYEQYF. The CDR3 DNA reads as TGTGCCAGCAAACAGGACAGCAGCTCCTACGAGCAGTACTTC. The chain couples TRBV5-4 to TRBJ2-7; possible D gene TRBD1, 6 bases. The germline V gene has CDR1 SGHNT and CDR2 YYREEE (reference sequence). Trimming removed 6 bases at V and 0 bases at J, with 13 bases between. CDR3 size: 14 residues.

This clone was picked up one time. The chain couples TRBV11-2 to TRBJ2-1, with D perhaps matching TRBD1 (6 bases). CDR1 is SGHAT, CDR2 FQNNGV, per germline. The CDR3 is 14 amino acids. V was cut by 6 bases and J by 3 bases, with 12 bases left in between. In DNA form, the CDR3 reads TGTGCCAGCAGGGACAGCCTATTCTACAATGAGCAGTTCTTC. It yields the protein CASRDSLFYNEQFF.

The V and J genes are TRBV15 and TRBJ2-7, with unresolved D. This CDR3 has 14 amino acids. Trimming took 0 bases from V and 2 from J, leaving 8 bases between them. Germline CDR1 and CDR2: LNHNV and YYDKDF (reference sequence). Here the CDR3 DNA reads TGTGCCACCAGCAGAGACCCCGCAGCCTACGAGCAGTACTTC. This encodes CATSRDPAAYEQYF. Based on the CDR3 plus reference TRBV15 and TRBJ2-7, the full variable domain is DAMVIQNPRYQVTQFGKPVTLSCSQTLNHNVMYWYQQKSSQAPKLLFHYYDKDFNNEADTPDNFQSRRPNTSFCFLDIRSPGLGDTAMYLCATSRDPAAYEQYFGPGTRLTVT.

This chain uses TRBV27 with TRBJ2-7; D may be TRBD1 (6 bases). CDR3 length: 15 amino acids. Trimming stripped 4 bases from V and 0 bases from J, with 13 bases between. CDR1 is MNHEY and CDR2 is SMNVEV in the germline V gene (reference sequence). The CDR3 region has the DNA TGTGCCAGCAGTTCCTTGGACAGAGTCTCCTACGAGCAGTACTTC. This gives the protein CASSSLDRVSYEQYF.

The chain links TRBV11-2 to TRBJ2-7, with 8 bases fitting TRBD1. CDR3 size: 13 residues. The germline V gene encodes CDR1 SGHAT and CDR2 FQNNGV. After removal of 5 bases from V and 6 bases from J, the junction contained 6 bases not matched to a gene. DNA for the CDR3: TGTGCCAGCAGCCTCAAAACAGGGGGCGAGCAGTACTTC. As protein: CASSLKTGGEQYF.

This rearrangement joins TRBV19 to TRBJ2-7; TRBD2 is a possible D gene (5 bases). Trimming removed 7 bases from V and 3 bases from J, with 13 bases in between. The CDR3 spans 13 residues. Germline-derived CDR1 and CDR2 are LNHDA and SQIVND (reference sequence). The chain's CDR3 is CASNGGSSYEQYF. The CDR3 coding sequence is TGTGCCAGTAACGGCGGGTCGAGCTACGAGCAGTACTTC.

DNA of the CDR3: TGTGCCAGCAGCTTCGGGTCGGATGGCTACACCTTC. It yields the protein CASSFGSDGYTF. This sequence joins TRBV5-6 and TRBJ1-2; D is unresolved. CDR3 length: 12 amino acids. The germline V gene has CDR1 SGHDT and CDR2 YYEEEE. Trimming took off 2 bases at V and 6 bases at J, with 8 bases between the two ends. Using reference TRBV5-6 and TRBJ1-2 for the parts outside the CDR3, the full variable domain is DAGVTQSPTHLIKTRGQQVTLRCSPKSGHDTVSWYQQALGQGPQFIFQYYEEEERQRGNFPDRFSGHQFPNYSSELNVNALLLGDSALYLCASSFGSDGYTFGSGTRLTVV.

The genes are TRBV6-1 and TRBJ2-3; no clear D gene. V was shortened by 4 bases and J by 0 bases, with 14 bases between the two germline ends. Per germline, CDR1 MNHNS and CDR2 SASEGT. The CDR3 sequence is 16 residues long. The CDR3 nucleotides are TGTGCCAGCAGTGTGGGCACGCACCATAGCACAGATACGCAGTATTTT. Translation gives CASSVGTHHSTDTQYF.

This clone occurred a few times. This chain's CDR3 is CAWSVSSGTEAFF. CDR3 in DNA: TGTGCCTGGAGTGTTTCATCAGGTACTGAAGCTTTCTTT. J is TRBJ1-1 and V is TRBV30; D is undetermined. CDR3 length: 13 residues. V was clipped by 0 bases and J by 5 bases, with 10 bases between them. Germline V CDR1 and CDR2: GTSNPN, SVGIG (reference sequence).

The V call is TRBV7-2, the J call TRBJ1-1; the D is unclear. V was pared by 4 bases and J by 8 bases, with 2 bases between. This CDR3 contains 9 residues. Germline V gene sequence: CDR1 SGHTA, CDR2 FQGNSA. Written as DNA, the CDR3 is TGTGCCAGCAGCTCAGAAGCTTTCTTT. Translating gives CASSSEAFF.

V usage is TRBV4-1 and J usage is TRBJ1-4; TRBD1 matches 11 bases. V lost 3 bases, J lost 7 bases, and 10 bases stayed unmatched. The length of the CDR3 is 17 residues. Germline CDR1 and CDR2: MGHRA and YSYEKL. The CDR3: CASSQFQGGTGGEKLFF. The CDR3 bases are TGCGCCAGCAGCCAGTTTCAGGGGGGGACAGGGGGTGAAAAACTGTTTTTT.